These 16 T cell receptor beta chains were sequenced from one sample in a study of T cells in Graves' hyperthyroidism and ophthalmopathy. The source material, RNA transcripts, was used to amplify TCR beta CDR3 regions. When the TCR CDR3 underwent first-round RT-PCR, the HTBI primer set was used. In TCRdb, the multiplex PCR reads were re-called with MiXCR into one record per CDR3 protein. This table has 500,000 or so distinct CDR3 sequences, 17% appearing once. Sequencing was done on a sample of blood. Every receptor here comes from a woman aged 18-29 years with Graves' ophthalmopathy.

This chain connects TRBV20-1 to TRBJ2-3; 8 bases fit TRBD2. V was pared by 1 base and J by 4 bases, with 10 bases of the junction left unmatched. The CDR3 totals 16 residues. Germline V lookup: CDR1 DFQATT, CDR2 SNEGSKA (reference sequence). CDR3 amino acids: CSARVSILAVPDTQYF. In nucleotides, the CDR3 is TGCAGTGCTAGAGTAAGCATACTAGCGGTCCCAGATACGCAGTATTTT.

The table lists this clonotype with a few counts. The chain uses TRBV6-1 and TRBJ1-1, with D unresolved. The CDR3 runs to 12 residues. Germline V gene sequence: CDR1 MNHNS, CDR2 SASEGT. Trimming cost V 6 bases and J 13 bases, with 18 bases left between them. In DNA form, the CDR3 reads TGTGCCAGCAGCCTGAGAGGAGGTGCGGATTTCTTT. Translation gives CASSLRGGADFF.

This clonotype was counted ten times or more. This sequence joins TRBV6-2 or TRBV6-3 and TRBJ2-1; weak D call: TRBD2 (5 bases). From germline, CDR1 is MNHEY and CDR2 SVGEGT. The CDR3 runs 13 residues. V lost 5 bases and J 6 bases, leaving 11 bases between the germline ends. The CDR3 protein is CASSPDYSNEQFF. The CDR3 DNA is TGTGCCAGCAGTCCCGACTACTCCAATGAGCAGTTCTTC.

This clonotype has just a few counts. The chain links TRBV30 to TRBJ2-7; D may be TRBD1 (6 bases). The CDR3 is 13 amino acids. Germline V lookup: CDR1 GTSNPN, CDR2 SVGIG (reference sequence). The germline V and J ends were trimmed by 2 bases and 3 bases, with 11 bases remaining between them. This chain's CDR3 is CAWSWTADYEQYF. CDR3 coding DNA: TGTGCCTGGAGTTGGACAGCAGACTACGAGCAGTACTTC.

This clonotype was picked up many times. The gene calls are TRBV29-1 and TRBJ2-1, with 7 bases identical to TRBD2. Losses at the gene ends were 4 bases for V and 4 bases for J; bases not matched to a gene: 13. CDR1 is SQVTM and CDR2 is ANQGSEA in the germline V gene. There are 16 residues in the CDR3. The chain's CDR3 is CSVGAQKLARYNEQFF. The CDR3, as DNA: TGCAGCGTTGGTGCCCAAAAACTAGCGCGGTACAATGAGCAGTTCTTC.

This clonotype was counted many times. The chain links TRBV6-1 to TRBJ2-7; D is possibly TRBD1 (5 bases). Between the trimmed V and J ends, which lost 5 bases and 3 bases, there was a span of 20 bases. Germline CDR1 and CDR2: MNHNS and SASEGT. The CDR3 consists of 16 residues. The CDR3 loop is CASSYANKGRIYEQYF. The CDR3 DNA reads as TGTGCCAGCAGTTACGCCAACAAGGGGCGCATCTACGAGCAGTACTTC.

The rearrangement links TRBV5-4 to TRBJ2-4; D ambiguous. Germline CDR1 and CDR2: SGHNT and YYREEE (reference sequence). The CDR3 extends over 16 amino acids. Trimming cost V 2 bases and J 0 bases, with 12 bases left between them. The CDR3 DNA is TGTGCCAGCAGCTTTGACCTAAATTTAGCCAAAAACATTCAGTACTTC. Protein product: CASSFDLNLAKNIQYF.

This clonotype was found once. A much larger clone lies one base from this, so it may be a read error. J is TRBJ2-7 and V is TRBV29-1, with 7 positions matching TRBD2. The V gene's germline CDR1 is SQVTM and CDR2 ANQGSEA. The CDR3 has 17 amino acids. In DNA form, the CDR3 reads TGCAGCGTTGAAGATGCGGAAGTCGGGGGGTCCGCCTACGAGCGGTACTTC. Its protein is CSVEDAEVGGSAYERYF.

This clonotype was picked up a small number of times. Here the CDR3 reads CASSESSASGGSTDTQYF. The CDR3 DNA follows: TGCGCCAGCAGTGAGTCGTCTGCTAGCGGGGGAAGCACAGATACGCAGTATTTT. The rearrangement uses TRBV10-1 and TRBJ2-3; 10 bases agree with TRBD2. This CDR3 is built from 18 residues. The V segment lost 0 bases and the J segment 0 bases; nucleotides outside the gene matches: 6. Germline V lookup: CDR1 WNHNN, CDR2 SYGVQD (reference sequence).

This clonotype has more than one count but fewer than ten. The chain carries TRBV30 and TRBJ2-3; D might be TRBD2 (5 bases). CDR1 is GTSNPN, CDR2 SVGIG, per germline (reference sequence). The CDR3 consists of 14 residues. Trimming shortened V by 0 bases and J by 5 bases, and 12 bases separated the two germline ends. The CDR3 nucleotides are TGTGCCTGGAGTGTCTCGGGAATAGGAGATACGCAGTATTTT. Translated, it gives CAWSVSGIGDTQYF.

This clonotype was picked up a small number of times. The chain employs TRBV9 and TRBJ2-3; D not certain. Germline V gene data show CDR1 as SGDLS and CDR2 as YYNGEE. CDR3 length equals 14 residues. Trimming took 0 bases from V and 5 from J, leaving 10 bases between them. CDR3 residues: CASSVEIAGDTQYF. CDR3 bases: TGTGCCAGCAGCGTAGAGATAGCAGGAGATACGCAGTATTTT.

Concerning this clonotype: A single base separates this from a much larger clone, so it may be a read error. The CDR3 does not close with the conserved phenylalanine or tryptophan, likely indicating a read error. The CDR3 here is CASSTYGTVQETQYS. CDR3 coding DNA: TGTGCCAGCAGTACATACGGGACAGTACAAGAGACCCAGTACTCC. The chain couples TRBV12-3 or TRBV12-4 to TRBJ2-5; TRBD1 matches at 7 bases. J lost 2 bases, V lost 5 bases, and 8 bases had no gene match. This CDR3 region has 15 residues.

J is TRBJ1-1 and V is TRBV14; D unclear. The V and J ends lost 6 bases and 1 base respectively, with 12 bases between them. Germline-derived CDR1 and CDR2 are SGHDN and FVKESK. The CDR3 consists of 14 residues. The CDR3: CASSRRARNTEAFF. The CDR3 nucleotides are TGTGCCAGCAGTCGGAGGGCGCGGAACACTGAAGCTTTCTTT.

This clonotype was seen many times. The J gene is TRBJ1-2, the V gene TRBV6-1; 12 positions match TRBD1. This CDR3 is built from 17 residues. Germline assignment: CDR1 MNHNS and CDR2 SASEGT. With V trimmed by 6 bases and J by 7 bases, 15 bases remained unmatched. The CDR3 region is CASRDHSRDRGRGGYTF. CDR3 nucleotides: TGTGCCAGCAGGGACCACTCCCGGGACAGGGGGCGCGGTGGCTACACCTTC.

This clonotype was detected ten times or more. The chain joins TRBV5-1 to TRBJ2-2; 14 bases map to TRBD2. Trimming removed 1 base from V and 4 bases from J; junction bases left unmatched: 6. The V gene's germline CDR1 is SGHRS and CDR2 YFSETQ. There are 18 residues in the CDR3. As DNA, the CDR3 is TGCGCCAGCAGCTTGAGGACTAGCGGGAGGACGGGCACCGGGGAGCTGTTTTTT. The encoded protein is CASSLRTSGRTGTGELFF.

There are many counts of this clonotype. This chain links TRBV19 with TRBJ1-1; 8 positions match TRBD1. V lost 5 bases, J lost 2 bases, and 4 bases stayed unmatched. There are 14 residues in the CDR3. Germline-derived CDR1 and CDR2 are LNHDA and SQIVND (reference sequence). CDR3 DNA sequence: TGTGCCAGTAGTGATGGACAGGGAAACACTGAAGCTTTCTTT. Its translation is CASSDGQGNTEAFF.